Sequencing of this TCR beta chain was carried out in a study of blood T cell repertoires in COVID-19. How the authors handled the data: Cell counts per sample came from amplifying reference gene primers. The assay was immunoSEQ multiplex PCR, and TCRdb's table has in-frame clones only and misses some. Clone size and V and J calls were adopted from that table, with D and trimming inferred from the DNA. The sample contains more than 250,000 clones, 70% to 90% of which appear only once. Individuals aged about 18 to 89 years were recruited from roughly 22 US areas. Donors in Cohort 3 who had recovered were those with two negative PCRs, healthcare professional clearance, or resolution of their symptoms. The V end lost 2 bases, the J end lost 1 base, and 8 bases lay between the germline ends. This CDR3 comprises 14 residues. Germline values: CDR1 MGHRA, CDR2 YSYEKL.

This TCR was sampled from a woman aged 18 to 35 who had recovered from COVID-19. The sample consisted of PBMCs or T cells enriched from blood (not recorded which). This chain uses TRBV4-1 with TRBJ1-1, with TRBD1 as a possible D gene (5 bases). The CDR3 region has the DNA TGCGCCAGCAGCCAACTCACAGGGAACACTGAAGCTTTCTTT. It is translated as CASSQLTGNTEAFF.